Presented here are 6 T cell receptor beta chains from one specimen sequenced in a study of blood T cell repertoires in COVID-19. The data were produced by immunoSEQ multiplex PCR, yet TCRdb's version contains in-frame clones alone and is incomplete. The table has more than 150,000 clones, roughly nine tenths seen once. The sequencing input was peripheral blood. Receptors were obtained from a man in his sixties or seventies with active or convalescent COVID-19.

This clone was seen a single time. The chain is built from TRBV18 and TRBJ1-5; D not certain. The V and J ends lost 1 base and 0 bases respectively, with 10 bases between them. Per the germline V gene, CDR1 is KGHSH and CDR2 is LQKENI. This CDR3 is built from 16 residues. The DNA of the CDR3 is TGTGCCAGCTCACCACAGAACATACATAGCAATCAGCCCCAGCATTTT. Its translation: CASSPQNIHSNQPQHF.

The chain links TRBV28 to TRBJ2-3; D is perhaps TRBD2 (6 bases). The CDR3 length is 15 residues. With 5 bases removed from V and 7 bases from J, the gap between germline ends came to 19 bases. Germline CDR1 and CDR2: MDHEN and SYDVKM. The DNA of the CDR3 is TGTGCCAGCAGTCCCTTTAGCGGAACCAGCTATACGCAGTATTTT. Translation: CASSPFSGTSYTQYF.

The chain has TRBV18 and TRBJ1-1, with unresolved D. Germline V gives CDR1 KGHSH, CDR2 LQKENI. CDR3 size: 14 residues. V lost 8 bases and J lost 4, with 17 bases in between. The chain's CDR3 is CASAIRESTTEAFF. CDR3 DNA: TGTGCCAGCGCCATAAGGGAGAGTACCACTGAAGCTTTCTTT. The variable domain in full, with the rest retrieved from reference TRBV18 and TRBJ1-1, is NAGVMQNPRHLVRRRGQEARLRCSPMKGHSHVYWYRQLPEEGLKFMVYLQKENIIDESGMPKERFSAEFPKEGPSILRIQQVVRGDSAAYFCASAIRESTTEAFFGQGTRLTVV.

The chain employs TRBV9 and TRBJ2-7; the D gene is possibly TRBD2 (6 bases). The germline gives CDR1 SGDLS, CDR2 YYNGEE. This CDR3 has 15 amino acids. Deletions cut 2 bases from V and 8 bases from J, with 20 bases between. In DNA form, the CDR3 reads TGTGCCAGCAGCGTCCGGGACCGGGGGAGAGGCAAGCAGTACTTC. Translated: CASSVRDRGRGKQYF.

The chain uses TRBV5-1 and TRBJ2-5; D not certain. Germline CDR1 reads SGHRS; CDR2 reads YFSETQ. The CDR3 sequence is 12 residues long. V was shortened by 4 bases and J by 5 bases, with 9 bases between the two germline ends. Here the CDR3 reads CASSEYRETQYF. CDR3 sequence (DNA): TGCGCCAGCAGCGAATACCGGGAGACCCAGTACTTC. The whole variable domain, filled in from reference TRBV5-1 and TRBJ2-5, reads KAGVTQTPRYLIKTRGQQVTLSCSPISGHRSVSWYQQTPGQGLQFLFEYFSETQRNKGNFPGRFSGRQFSNSRSEMNVSTLELGDSALYLCASSEYRETQYFGPGTRLLVL.

This CDR3 is CASSLRASGRGNEQFF. The CDR3 DNA reads as TGTGCCAGCAGCCTAAGAGCCAGCGGACGAGGCAATGAGCAGTTCTTC. The rearrangement uses TRBV7-2 and TRBJ2-1, with TRBD2 as a possible D gene (5 bases). The CDR3 length is 16 residues. From germline, CDR1 is SGHTA and CDR2 FQGNSA. Trimming removed 5 bases from V and 6 bases from J, with 20 bases in between. The full variable domain, in which reference TRBV7-2 and TRBJ2-1 provide the parts outside the CDR3, is GAGVSQSPSNKVTEKGKDVELRCDPISGHTALYWYRQSLGQGLEFLIYFQGNSAPDKSGLPSDRFSAERTGGSVSTLTIQRTQQEDSAVYLCASSLRASGRGNEQFFGPGTRLTVL.